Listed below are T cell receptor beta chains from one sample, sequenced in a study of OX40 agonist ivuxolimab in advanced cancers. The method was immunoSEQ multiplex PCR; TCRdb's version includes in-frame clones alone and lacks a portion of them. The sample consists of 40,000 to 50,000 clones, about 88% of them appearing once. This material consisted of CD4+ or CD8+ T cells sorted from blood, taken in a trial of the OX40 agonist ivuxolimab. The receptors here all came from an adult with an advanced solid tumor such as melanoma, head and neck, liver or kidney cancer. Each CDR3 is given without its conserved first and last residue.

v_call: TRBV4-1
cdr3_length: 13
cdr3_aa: ASSREVGAYNEQF

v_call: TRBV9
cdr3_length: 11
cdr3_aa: ASSGERRNEQF

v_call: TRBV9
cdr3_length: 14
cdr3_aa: ASSVMTGKNTGELF

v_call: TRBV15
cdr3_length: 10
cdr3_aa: ATSKTGRWQF

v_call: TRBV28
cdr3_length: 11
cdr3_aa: ASSLTGNEKLF

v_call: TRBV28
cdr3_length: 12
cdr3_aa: ASSFPTGREKLF

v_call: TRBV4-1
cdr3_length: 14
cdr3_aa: ASSPRLGSHNSPLH

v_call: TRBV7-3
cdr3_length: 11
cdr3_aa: ASSLRSNTEAF

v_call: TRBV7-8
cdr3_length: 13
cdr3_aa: ASSLVQGSYNEQF

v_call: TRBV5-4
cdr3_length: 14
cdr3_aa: ASSPTGANGHYGYT

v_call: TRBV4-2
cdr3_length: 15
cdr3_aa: ASSQEDQGSRNQPQH

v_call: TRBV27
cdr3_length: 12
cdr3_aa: ASSPRTSGGTRY

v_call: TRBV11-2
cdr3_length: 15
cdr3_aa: ASSLGVRDLTYNEQF

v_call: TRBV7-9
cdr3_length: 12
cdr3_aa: ASSLTSSNQPQH

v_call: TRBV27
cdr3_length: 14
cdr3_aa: ASSLSAGSYRYEQY

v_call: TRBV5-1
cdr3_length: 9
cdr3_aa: ASSFGGELF

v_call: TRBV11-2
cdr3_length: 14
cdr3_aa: ASSPSNRRISYEQY